A selection of T cell receptor beta chains follows, all from one sample in a study of identical twins. MiXCR, applied by TCRdb to the 5' RACE reads, yields one record per CDR3 protein. The table records hundreds of thousands of distinct CDR3 sequences, roughly 7% of them present only once. The same specimen was also included in a second study, on yellow fever vaccine responses in identical twins.

What was sequenced was memory (CD45RO+) T cells sorted from blood. Receptors were obtained from a woman between 18 and 29 years old in good health. The CDR3 runs from the conserved cysteine through the conserved F or W. Each record gives: J gene, D gene, V gene, clone size, CDR3 protein, CDR3 DNA. D genes are given only for firm matches. The size entry is marked missing in some rows and otherwise reads once, few, many or a size class.

TRBJ1-1	TRBD1	TRBV3-1	few	CASSQVGTGGTEAFF	TGTGCCAGCAGCCAAGTCGGGACAGGGGGCACTGAAGCTTTCTTT
TRBJ1-2	-	TRBV29-1	few	CSVEEGRIYGYTF	TGCAGCGTTGAAGAGGGCAGGATCTATGGCTACACCTTC
TRBJ2-7	-	TRBV11-2	few	CASSSGTHYEQYF	TGTGCCAGCAGCTCTGGGACTCACTACGAGCAGTACTTC
TRBJ1-1	-	TRBV6-1	many	CASRMNTEAFF	TGTGCCAGCAGGATGAACACTGAAGCTTTCTTT
TRBJ1-3	-	TRBV27	-	CASSSRARGTQISGNTIYF	TGTGCCAGCAGTTCCCGGGCACGAGGGACACAAATCTCTGGAAACACCATATATTTT
TRBJ1-2	-	TRBV4-2	-	CASSQDASGALYGYTF	TGTGCCAGCAGCCAAGATGCGTCGGGGGCGCTCTATGGCTACACCTTC
TRBJ2-7	TRBD2	TRBV6-1	many	CASSQLPPKASGNSRHEQYF	TGTGCCAGCAGTCAACTACCCCCGAAGGCTAGCGGGAATAGTCGCCACGAGCAGTACTTC
TRBJ2-4	-	TRBV12-3/TRBV12-4	many	CASSDMKNIQYF	TGTGCCAGCAGCGACATGAAAAACATTCAGTACTTC
TRBJ2-5	-	TRBV28	few	CASIGARFQETQYF	TGTGCCAGCATCGGGGCCCGATTCCAAGAGACCCAGTACTTC
TRBJ2-7	-	TRBV12-3/TRBV12-4	many	CASSQRRTNYEQYF	TGTGCCAGCAGCCAACGGCGGACAAACTACGAGCAGTACTTC
TRBJ1-5	-	TRBV12-3/TRBV12-4	many	CASSLTDNQPQHF	TGTGCCAGCAGTTTGACAGATAATCAGCCCCAGCATTTT
TRBJ2-7	TRBD2	TRBV20-1	-	CSAHALAGVGYEQYF	TGCAGTGCCCACGCCCTAGCGGGAGTTGGCTACGAGCAGTACTTC
TRBJ1-1	-	TRBV5-6	many	CASSLVPGGAFF	TGTGCCAGCAGCTTGGTTCCTGGGGGAGCTTTCTTT
TRBJ2-1	TRBD2	TRBV20-1	few	CSASEVAGLSYNEQFF	TGCAGTGCGTCCGAAGTAGCGGGCCTCTCCTACAATGAGCAGTTCTTC
TRBJ2-1	-	TRBV24-1	-	CATSDPGHQGHGNEQFF	TGTGCCACCAGTGATCCCGGGCACCAGGGGCACGGGAATGAGCAGTTCTTC
TRBJ1-1	-	TRBV29-1	many	CSVEDRLGSTEAFF	TGCAGCGTTGAAGATCGGCTGGGATCCACTGAAGCTTTCTTT
TRBJ2-1	-	TRBV5-5	few	CASSLGLGLNEQFF	TGTGCCAGCAGCTTGGGGCTGGGCCTCAATGAGCAGTTCTTC
TRBJ2-3	TRBD2	TRBV5-1	-	CASSLPGLAGGVDTQYF	TGCGCCAGCAGCTTGCCGGGACTAGCGGGGGGAGTAGATACGCAGTATTTT
TRBJ2-3	TRBD2	TRBV12-3/TRBV12-4	many	CASSFFPPGGGTDTQYF	TGTGCCAGCAGTTTTTTTCCCCCGGGGGGGGGCACAGATACGCAGTATTTT
TRBJ1-2	-	TRBV20-1	many	CSASFGQVANYGYTF	TGCAGTGCATCGTTCGGTCAGGTCGCTAACTATGGCTACACCTTC
TRBJ2-2	TRBD1	TRBV28	-	CASSQQGANGELFF	TGTGCCAGCAGTCAGCAGGGGGCGAACGGGGAGCTGTTTTTT
TRBJ1-2	-	TRBV13	few	CASSLEVTVRQRANYGYTF	TGTGCCAGCAGCTTAGAGGTGACAGTCCGCCAAAGAGCTAACTATGGCTACACCTTC
TRBJ1-5	-	TRBV12-3/TRBV12-4	-	CASSPSDRPQHF	TGTGCCAGCAGCCCGTCGGACAGGCCCCAGCATTTT
TRBJ1-2	TRBD1	TRBV20-1	many	CSARTGTGNGYTF	TGCAGTGCTAGGACCGGGACAGGGAATGGCTACACCTTC
TRBJ2-7	TRBD2	TRBV14	-	CASSQAAGGSYEQYF	TGTGCCAGCAGCCAAGCGGCGGGAGGCTCCTACGAGCAGTACTTC
TRBJ1-4	-	TRBV18	-	CASSARTDNEKLFF	TGTGCCAGCTCAGCCCGGACCGACAATGAAAAACTGTTTTTT
TRBJ2-7	TRBD1	TRBV5-1	-	CASTGQDYEQYF	TGCGCCAGCACGGGACAGGACTACGAGCAGTACTTC
TRBJ2-5	-	TRBV12-3/TRBV12-4	-	CATRVGIGETQYF	TGTGCCACCAGGGTAGGGATAGGTGAGACCCAGTACTTC
TRBJ1-6	-	TRBV19	-	CASSLRASGSPLHF	TGTGCCAGTAGTCTCCGGGCCAGCGGGTCACCCCTCCACTTT
TRBJ2-7	-	TRBV6-5	-	CASSYSSGTPSYEQYF	TGTGCCAGCAGTTACTCGTCAGGGACCCCATCCTACGAGCAGTACTTC
TRBJ1-2	TRBD1	TRBV7-2	few	CASSPSGTAYGYTF	TGTGCCAGCAGCCCCTCCGGGACAGCCTATGGCTACACCTTC
TRBJ1-4	-	TRBV5-1	many	CASRLQGREDEKLFF	TGCGCCAGCAGACTACAGGGTCGAGAGGATGAAAAACTGTTTTTT
TRBJ1-5	TRBD1	TRBV20-1	many	CSADRGGFQPQHF	TGCAGTGCTGACAGGGGGGGTTTTCAGCCCCAGCATTTT
TRBJ2-1	-	TRBV20-1	few	CSAPVGLDYNEQFF	TGCAGTGCCCCGGTGGGACTCGATTACAATGAGCAGTTCTTC
TRBJ2-3	TRBD2	TRBV2	few	CASSVIAGAQGIDTQYF	TGTGCCAGCAGTGTGATAGCGGGGGCCCAGGGGATAGATACGCAGTATTTT